The rows below give T cell receptor beta chains drawn from one sample of a study of T-cell reconstitution after alpha-beta-depleted transplantation in children. TCRdb independently ran MiXCR on the PCR reads; one entry per CDR3 protein. Of 600,000 to 700,000 distinct CDR3 sequences listed, around 17% are singletons. Sequenced here: PBMCs from the stem cell graft donor, sampled from the stem cell graft. These receptors all stem from a human donor who donated a stem cell graft to a child with acute myeloid leukemia. CDR3s leave out the opening cysteine and the closing phenylalanine or tryptophan. Fields, in order: CDR3 length, J gene, V gene, D gene, CDR3 protein. D genes are given only for firm matches.

len: 12
j_gene: TRBJ1-1
v_gene: TRBV25-1
d_gene: .
CDR3aa: ASRPSGGFTEAF

len: 11
j_gene: TRBJ2-3
v_gene: TRBV29-1
d_gene: .
CDR3aa: SALSQGSDTQY

len: 12
j_gene: TRBJ1-1
v_gene: TRBV12-3/TRBV12-4
d_gene: TRBD1
CDR3aa: ATLRQGLNTEAF

len: 13
j_gene: TRBJ1-5
v_gene: TRBV20-1
d_gene: .
CDR3aa: SATLGTGRNQPQH

len: 13
j_gene: TRBJ2-5
v_gene: TRBV12-3/TRBV12-4
d_gene: .
CDR3aa: ASSLWRRTQETQY

len: 10
j_gene: TRBJ2-3
v_gene: TRBV6-6
d_gene: .
CDR3aa: ASSHTTDTQY

len: 13
j_gene: TRBJ2-7
v_gene: TRBV27
d_gene: .
CDR3aa: ASSRKDGVISEQY

len: 11
j_gene: TRBJ1-1
v_gene: TRBV6-1
d_gene: TRBD1
CDR3aa: ASSRDRDTEAF

len: 10
j_gene: TRBJ2-5
v_gene: TRBV20-1
d_gene: .
CDR3aa: SAREPGKTQY

len: 14
j_gene: TRBJ2-1
v_gene: TRBV29-1
d_gene: TRBD2
CDR3aa: SVEDRGLAGGLEQF

len: 12
j_gene: TRBJ1-6
v_gene: TRBV10-3
d_gene: TRBD1
CDR3aa: AISGTGGQSPLH

len: 12
j_gene: TRBJ1-5
v_gene: TRBV20-1
d_gene: .
CDR3aa: SATSGREEVSQH

len: 13
j_gene: TRBJ2-7
v_gene: TRBV6-2/TRBV6-3
d_gene: .
CDR3aa: ASSSKLTGGDEQY

len: 13
j_gene: TRBJ2-2
v_gene: TRBV5-1
d_gene: .
CDR3aa: ASSWEPTPPGELF

len: 21
j_gene: TRBJ2-6
v_gene: TRBV7-3
d_gene: TRBD1
CDR3aa: ASSLTPNLSGGSRSSGANVLT

len: 15
j_gene: TRBJ2-2
v_gene: TRBV5-6
d_gene: TRBD1
CDR3aa: ASSSSSRGGNTGELF

len: 12
j_gene: TRBJ2-6
v_gene: TRBV29-1
d_gene: .
CDR3aa: SAQGISGANVLT